This section outlines one TCR beta chain sequence together with its context. These data originate in a study of blood T cell repertoires in COVID-19. Study overall: The United States, Italy and Spain were the sources of the acute and convalescent COVID-19 samples.

In the source study's methods: Amplification from reference gene primers served as the basis for estimated nucleated cell counts. Measured with immunoSEQ multiplex PCR; TCRdb has only the in-frame clones, and not every one. V and J calls and clone size follow that table, whereas D and trimming were derived from the DNA. Among 95,000 to 150,000 clones listed, roughly 90% were seen once. The CDR3 spans 11 residues. V lost 4 bases and J 3 bases, leaving 3 bases between the germline ends. Patients in Seattle were enrolled during active infection, then followed longitudinally. This rearrangement joins TRBV23-1 to TRBJ1-2; no definite D call. TRBV23-1 is classed as an ORF, of uncertain function. The TCR sequence derives from a woman aged 60-75 years with COVID-19, enrolled during active disease. What was sequenced was peripheral blood. Here the CDR3 DNA reads TGCGCCAGCAGTCGGCACTATGGCTACACCTTC. It specifies CASSRHYGYTF.